The clone carrying this TCR beta chain has just a few counts. Antigen specificity is unknown. Construction of TCR beta libraries was performed using quantitative 5'-RACE with molecular barcodes. TCRdb re-called the 5' RACE reads through MiXCR, storing one row per CDR3 protein. The repertoire holds about 360,000 distinct CDR3 sequences, with approximately 22% as singletons. These data are taken from a study of CD8 T cells in ankylosing spondylitis. Study conclusions and caveats: Disease-associated clones were reportedly significantly overrepresented in matched ankylosing spondylitis synovial fluid. The study identified a TCR beta motif of several highly homologous variants that appeared characteristic of ankylosing spondylitis blood.

CDR1 MDHEN and CDR2 SYDVKM come from the germline V gene. With V trimmed by 6 bases and J by 8 bases, 14 bases remained unmatched. The CDR3 has 16 amino acids. The receptor comes from a male donor with ankylosing spondylitis or in good health (not recorded which). The chain couples TRBV28 to TRBJ2-1, with 9 bases lining up with TRBD1. The source material was blood, either unsorted or a sorted T cell fraction (not recorded which). The CDR3 region has the DNA TGTGCCAGCAGCCCGCTATTGGGACAGGGTGGGCATGAGCAGTTCTTC. Translation gives CASSPLLGQGGHEQFF. Full variable domain (missing parts from reference TRBV28 and TRBJ2-1): DVKVTQSSRYLVKRTGEKVFLECVQDMDHENMFWYRQDPGLGLRLIYFSYDVKMKEKGDIPEGYSVSREKKERFSLILESASTNQTSMYLCASSPLLGQGGHEQFFGPGTRLTVL.